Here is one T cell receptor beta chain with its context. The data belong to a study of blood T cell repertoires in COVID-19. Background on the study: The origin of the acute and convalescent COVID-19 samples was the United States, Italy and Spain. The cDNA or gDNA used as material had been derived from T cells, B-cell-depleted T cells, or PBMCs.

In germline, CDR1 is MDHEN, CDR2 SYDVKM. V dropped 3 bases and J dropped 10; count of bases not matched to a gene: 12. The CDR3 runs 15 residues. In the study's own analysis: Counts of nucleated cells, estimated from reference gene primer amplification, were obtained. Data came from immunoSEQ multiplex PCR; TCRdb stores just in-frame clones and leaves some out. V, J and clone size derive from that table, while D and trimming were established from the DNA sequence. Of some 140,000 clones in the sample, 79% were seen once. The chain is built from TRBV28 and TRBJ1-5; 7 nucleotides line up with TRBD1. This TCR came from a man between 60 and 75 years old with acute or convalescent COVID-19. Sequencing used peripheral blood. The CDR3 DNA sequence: TGTGCCAGCAGTTTCCGGGACAGAGCCGAGGGCCCCCAGCATTTT. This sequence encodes CASSFRDRAEGPQHF. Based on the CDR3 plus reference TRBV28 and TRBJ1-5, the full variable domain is DVKVTQSSRYLVKRTGEKVFLECVQDMDHENMFWYRQDPGLGLRLIYFSYDVKMKEKGDIPEGYSVSREKKERFSLILESASTNQTSMYLCASSFRDRAEGPQHFGDGTRLSIL.